A single sample is the source of the 25 T cell receptor beta chains below, sequenced in a study of cytomegalovirus exposure and HLA in healthy donors. In the PCR, 60 Vbeta and 13 Jbeta primers were used. Sequencing was performed with immunoSEQ multiplex PCR; in TCRdb, only in-frame clones are kept and a portion is missing. The sample consists of around 190,000 clones, around four fifths of them appearing once. Sequenced material: PBMCs. These receptors originate from a woman aged 40-49 years in good health and CMV-seronegative.

The V and J genes are TRBV27 and TRBJ2-7, with D possibly TRBD1 on 6 matching bases. The CDR3 extends over 15 amino acids. V lost 6 bases and J 5 bases, leaving 20 bases between the germline ends. Germline V CDR1 and CDR2: MNHEY, SMNVEV (reference sequence). CDR3 loop: CASSPRVRQEHEQYF. For the CDR3, the DNA is TGTGCCAGCAGCCCCCGAGTGAGACAGGAACACGAGCAGTACTTC.

In DNA, the CDR3 is TGTGCCAGCAGAGGACTCTATGGCTACACCTTC. Amino acids: CASRGLYGYTF. J is TRBJ1-2 and V is TRBV9; D not resolved. Germline V gives CDR1 SGDLS, CDR2 YYNGEE. The germline V and J ends were trimmed by 5 bases and 4 bases, with 6 bases remaining between them. This CDR3 is 11 amino acids long.

The chain employs TRBV30 and TRBJ1-1; D is perhaps TRBD1 (5 bases). The CDR3 covers 12 residues. CDR1 GTSNPN and CDR2 SVGIG come from the germline V gene (reference sequence). Trimming took off 3 bases at V and 4 bases at J, with 9 bases between the two ends. CDR3 region: CAWRQGGTEAFF. DNA for the CDR3: TGTGCCTGGAGGCAGGGAGGCACTGAAGCTTTCTTT.

V and J are TRBV4-1 and TRBJ1-1, with TRBD1 matching 9 bases. V lost 0 bases and J lost 0; bases outside the gene matches: 5. CDR3 length: 17 residues. Germline-derived CDR1 and CDR2 are MGHRA and YSYEKL. The CDR3 region is CASSQDSTGGMNTEAFF. The CDR3 nucleotides are TGCGCCAGCAGCCAAGATTCGACAGGGGGAATGAACACTGAAGCTTTCTTT.

This clone was detected once. The chain joins TRBV10-3 to TRBJ1-2, with TRBD1 as a possible D gene (5 bases). Between the trimmed V and J ends, which lost 10 bases and 4 bases, there was a span of 16 bases. Germline V gene sequence: CDR1 ENHRY, CDR2 SYGVKD. The CDR3 length is 13 residues. CDR3 sequence reads: CATTGPGGYGYTF. CDR3 DNA: TGTGCCACCACGGGACCGGGAGGCTATGGCTACACCTTC.

The chain links TRBV5-5 to TRBJ2-1, with TRBD2 matching 11 bases. The CDR3 length is 15 residues. V lost 5 bases, J lost 6 bases, and 7 bases stayed unmatched. From germline, CDR1 is SGHKS and CDR2 YYEKEE (reference sequence). The CDR3 here is CASRGGLAGGNEQFF. CDR3 in DNA: TGTGCCAGCAGGGGTGGGCTAGCGGGAGGCAATGAGCAGTTCTTC.

The chain couples TRBV5-4 to TRBJ2-7, with D perhaps TRBD1 (5 bases). V was cut by 4 bases and J by 2 bases, with 10 bases left in between. Germline CDR1 is SGHNT and CDR2 is YYREEE (reference sequence). This CDR3 comprises 13 residues. The CDR3: CASSVDSTYEQYV. CDR3 DNA: TGTGCCAGCAGCGTTGACAGCACCTACGAGCAGTACGTC.

The J gene is TRBJ2-1, the V gene TRBV5-4; maybe TRBD2 (6 bases). Germline lookup yields CDR1 SGHNT and CDR2 YYREEE (reference sequence). CDR3 length equals 15 residues. V was clipped by 1 base and J by 9 bases, with 17 bases between them. The CDR3 DNA reads TGTGCCAGCAGCTTGTGGGCAGGCGGGGACGGTGAGCAGTTCTTC. This sequence encodes CASSLWAGGDGEQFF.

This chain connects TRBV5-1 to TRBJ2-1; D is unresolved. CDR1 and CDR2 from the germline V gene are SGHRS and YFSETQ. With 4 bases removed from V and 0 bases from J, the gap between germline ends came to 14 bases. CDR3 size: 16 residues. CDR3 amino acids: CASSLGPQSSYNEQFF. The CDR3 DNA reads as TGCGCCAGCAGCCTTGGTCCACAGAGCTCCTACAATGAGCAGTTCTTC.

This chain uses TRBV21-1 with TRBJ1-5; the table's D call of TRBD1 was not tested on the DNA. TRBV21-1 is a documented pseudogene. The CDR3 has 16 residues. CDR3 DNA sequence: TGTGCCAGCAGCACCCAACCGGGACAGGACAATCAGCCCCAGCATTTT. It specifies CASSTQPGQDNQPQHF.

The chain has TRBV18 and TRBJ1-1; D is possibly TRBD1 (5 bases). Trimming removed 2 bases at V and 1 base at J, with 11 bases between. The length of the CDR3 is 15 residues. CDR1 and CDR2 from the germline V gene are KGHSH and LQKENI. The CDR3 coding sequence is TGTGCCAGCTCACCATCTGGAGGGACGAACACTGAAGCTTTCTTT. Encoded protein: CASSPSGGTNTEAFF.

The chain is built from TRBV4-1 and TRBJ2-7, with a possible D match to TRBD2 (6 bases). Trimming shortened V by 0 bases and J by 6 bases, and 15 bases separated the two germline ends. The CDR3 spans 15 residues. Looked up from germline, CDR1 is MGHRA and CDR2 is YSYEKL. DNA for the CDR3: TGCGCCAGCAGCCAAGAGGAGGGGACGTCTCGCGAGCAGTACTTC. It yields the protein CASSQEEGTSREQYF.

This clone was picked up a small number of times. V usage is TRBV5-1 and J usage is TRBJ2-1; 7 bases are a match to TRBD2. This CDR3 spans 16 amino acids. Unmatched junction bases numbered 15, after V lost 4 bases and J lost 8 bases. Per germline, CDR1 SGHRS and CDR2 YFSETQ. CDR3 region: CASSPGRETVVDEQFF. In DNA, the CDR3 is TGCGCCAGCAGCCCAGGGCGGGAGACGGTCGTCGATGAGCAGTTCTTC.

V is TRBV5-4 and J is TRBJ2-1; D is unclear. Germline CDR1 reads SGHNT; CDR2 reads YYREEE (reference sequence). V was clipped by 4 bases and J by 10 bases, with 15 bases between them. This CDR3 has 13 amino acids. The CDR3 region has the DNA TGTGCCAGCAGCATTCCTGGCGGTACGGAGCAGTTCTTC. It yields the protein CASSIPGGTEQFF.

This clone showed up just a few times. This sequence joins TRBV11-1 and TRBJ2-5; D possibly corresponds to TRBD2 (5 bases). The CDR3 has 15 amino acids. CDR1 and CDR2 (germline): SGHAT, FQDESV (reference sequence). V gave up 4 bases and J gave up 2 bases, with 14 bases separating them. The CDR3 protein is CASSSRGVGQETQYF. For the CDR3, the DNA is TGTGCCAGCAGCTCTCGGGGAGTGGGGCAAGAGACCCAGTACTTC.

The chain couples TRBV9 to TRBJ2-3; D is possibly TRBD1 (6 bases). The germline V gene has CDR1 SGDLS and CDR2 YYNGEE. The ends were cut back, 3 bases at V and 4 bases at J, with 12 bases in the middle. The CDR3 has 14 amino acids. The CDR3 DNA is TGTGCCAGCAGCGAGGGGGTTTCAGCAGATACGCAGTATTTT. It yields the protein CASSEGVSADTQYF.

The J gene is TRBJ2-5, the V gene TRBV18, with 8 bases aligning to TRBD2. V trimming: 5 bases; J trimming: 5 bases; junction bases outside the gene matches: 10. The CDR3 covers 15 residues. From germline, CDR1 is KGHSH and CDR2 LQKENI. DNA for the CDR3: TGTGCCAGCTCATCCGACCCAGCGGGAGACGAGACCCAGTACTTC. It yields the protein CASSSDPAGDETQYF. The complete variable domain, with remaining parts taken from reference TRBV18 and TRBJ2-5, reads NAGVMQNPRHLVRRRGQEARLRCSPMKGHSHVYWYRQLPEEGLKFMVYLQKENIIDESGMPKERFSAEFPKEGPSILRIQQVVRGDSAAYFCASSSDPAGDETQYFGPGTRLLVL.

The chain is built from TRBV19 and TRBJ2-3; D not certain. Germline loops: CDR1 LNHDA, CDR2 SQIVND (reference sequence). The CDR3 sequence is 12 residues long. The germline V and J ends were trimmed by 4 bases and 4 bases, with 6 bases remaining between them. CDR3 sequence (DNA): TGTGCCAGTAGTACCTTAGCAGATACGCAGTATTTT. Translated, it gives CASSTLADTQYF.

The rearrangement joins TRBV6-5 to TRBJ1-2, with 7 bases lining up with TRBD1. Germline CDR1 is MNHEY and CDR2 is SVGAGI. This CDR3 region has 15 residues. V lost 6 bases, J lost 4 bases, and 11 bases stayed unmatched. CDR3 coding DNA: TGTGCCAGCAGGAATACAGGGGCCGACCTCTATGGCTACACCTTC. Amino acids: CASRNTGADLYGYTF.

This clone was counted once. The V gene is TRBV10-3, the J gene TRBJ1-2; unclear D gene. The CDR3 runs to 11 residues. V dropped 4 bases and J dropped 7 bases, with 7 bases sitting between them. CDR1 is ENHRY, CDR2 SYGVKD, per germline. CDR3: CAISVGGGYTF. The CDR3 nucleotides are TGTGCCATCAGTGTAGGAGGTGGCTACACCTTC.

This rearrangement joins TRBV19 to TRBJ2-4; 8 positions match TRBD1. V dropped 4 bases and J dropped 8; count of bases not matched to a gene: 13. Germline CDR1 LNHDA, CDR2 SQIVND (reference sequence). The CDR3 runs 16 residues. The CDR3 region is CASSTRPGGMGYIQYF. DNA for the CDR3: TGTGCCAGTAGTACACGACCAGGGGGCATGGGATACATTCAGTACTTC.

CDR3 sequence reads: CASSVLTDTQYF. The CDR3 DNA sequence: TGTGCCAGCAGTGTCCTCACAGATACGCAGTATTTT. The V and J genes are TRBV2 and TRBJ2-3; no reliable D call. Trimming removed 4 bases from V and 2 bases from J, with 4 bases in between. CDR3 length: 12 residues. Germline V lookup: CDR1 SNHLY, CDR2 FYNNEI.

This chain joins TRBV7-9 and TRBJ1-4; D not certain. The CDR3 contains 15 residues. V dropped 2 bases and J dropped 0 bases, with 7 bases sitting between them. Per germline, CDR1 SEHNR and CDR2 FQNEAQ (reference sequence). DNA of the CDR3: TGTGCCAGCAGCTTAAACGGAGCAACTAATGAAAAACTGTTTTTT. This encodes CASSLNGATNEKLFF.

The V gene is TRBV2, the J gene TRBJ2-5; TRBD1 is a possible D gene (6 bases). Germline-derived CDR1 and CDR2 are SNHLY and FYNNEI. This CDR3 has 13 amino acids. Trimming took off 7 bases at V and 1 base at J, with 10 bases between the two ends. The chain's CDR3 is CASTRTVQETQYF. For the CDR3, the DNA is TGTGCCAGCACCAGGACAGTCCAAGAGACCCAGTACTTC.

The chain's CDR3 is CAWNRSPGDYEQYF. The CDR3 DNA follows: TGTGCCTGGAATAGGTCGCCCGGGGACTACGAGCAGTACTTC. The rearrangement links TRBV30 to TRBJ2-7; D possibly corresponds to TRBD2 (5 bases). Germline lookup yields CDR1 GTSNPN and CDR2 SVGIG (reference sequence). The CDR3 length is 14 residues. Trimming shortened V by 4 bases and J by 3 bases, and 16 bases separated the two germline ends. The full variable domain, its missing parts supplied by reference TRBV30 and TRBJ2-7, is SQTIHQWPATLVQPVGSPLSLECTVEGTSNPNLYWYRQAAGRGLQLLFYSVGIGQISSEVPQNLSASRPQDRQFILSSKKLLLSDSGFYLCAWNRSPGDYEQYFGPGTRLTVT.